This TCR beta chain was found in a study of PD-1 blockade in classical Hodgkin lymphoma. As regards this clone: Its antigen is currently unknown.

J was trimmed by 0 bases and V by 2 bases; bases with no gene match: 4. CDR1 is MNHEY and CDR2 is SVGAGI in the germline V gene. CDR3 length: 16 amino acids. The study, taken as a whole, reports: Newly diagnosed patients had diversity similar to the baseline diversity of complete responders. Newly diagnosed patients were reported to exhibit reduced baseline TCR diversity relative to healthy donors. Researchers reported that CD4+ TCR diversity, though not CD8+, rose significantly by C4D1. No one has yet defined what causes the repertoire differences, which may be disease activity or prior therapy.

Documented time point: cycle 4 day 1 (C4D1), after less than seven weeks of nivolumab. Each patient's relapse followed autologous stem cell transplantation, and brentuximab vedotin exposure varied. Magnetic negative selection was used to purify CD8+ T cells from thawed PBMCs. This table comes from immunoSEQ multiplex PCR, and its TCRdb copy is limited to in-frame clones, with some not included. The sample has some 14,000 clones; roughly nine tenths are singletons. This receptor was taken from a human donor with classical Hodgkin lymphoma. The gene calls are TRBV6-5 and TRBJ2-5, with TRBD1 matching 9 bases. The specimen was CD8+ T cells from blood, collected before the fourth cycle of nivolumab. CDR3: CASSYRDRENQETQYF. The CDR3 nucleotides are TGTGCCAGCAGTTACCGGGACAGGGAAAACCAAGAGACCCAGTACTTC.